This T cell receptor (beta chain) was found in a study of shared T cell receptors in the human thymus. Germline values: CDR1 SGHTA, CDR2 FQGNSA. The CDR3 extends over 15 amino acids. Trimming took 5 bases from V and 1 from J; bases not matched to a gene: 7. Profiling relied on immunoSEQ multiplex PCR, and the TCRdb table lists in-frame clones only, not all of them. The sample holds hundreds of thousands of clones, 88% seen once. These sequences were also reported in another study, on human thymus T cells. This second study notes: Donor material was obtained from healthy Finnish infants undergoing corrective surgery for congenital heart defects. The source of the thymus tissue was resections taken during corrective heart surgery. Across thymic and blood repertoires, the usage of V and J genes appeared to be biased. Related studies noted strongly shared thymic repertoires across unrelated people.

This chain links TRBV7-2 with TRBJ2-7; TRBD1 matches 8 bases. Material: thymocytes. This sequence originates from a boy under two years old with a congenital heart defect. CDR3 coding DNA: TGTGCCAGCAGCCGGGGACAGGACGATTCCTACGAGCAGTACTTC. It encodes CASSRGQDDSYEQYF.